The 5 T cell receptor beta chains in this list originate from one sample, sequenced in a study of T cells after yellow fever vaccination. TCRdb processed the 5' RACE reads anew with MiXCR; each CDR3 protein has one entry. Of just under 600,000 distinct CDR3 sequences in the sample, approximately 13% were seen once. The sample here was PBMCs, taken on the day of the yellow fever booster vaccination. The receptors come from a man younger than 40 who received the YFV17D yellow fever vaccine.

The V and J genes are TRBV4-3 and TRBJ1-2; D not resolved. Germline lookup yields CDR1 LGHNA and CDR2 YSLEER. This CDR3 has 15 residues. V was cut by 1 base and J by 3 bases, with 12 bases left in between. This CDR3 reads CASSQARGMDYGYTF. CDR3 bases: TGCGCCAGCAGCCAAGCTCGGGGAATGGACTATGGCTACACCTTC.

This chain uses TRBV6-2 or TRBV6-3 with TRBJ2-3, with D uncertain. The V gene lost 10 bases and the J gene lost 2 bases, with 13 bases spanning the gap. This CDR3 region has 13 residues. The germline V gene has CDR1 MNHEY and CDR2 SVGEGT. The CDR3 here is CATSADNTDTQYF. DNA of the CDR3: TGTGCCACCTCTGCTGATAACACAGATACGCAGTATTTT.

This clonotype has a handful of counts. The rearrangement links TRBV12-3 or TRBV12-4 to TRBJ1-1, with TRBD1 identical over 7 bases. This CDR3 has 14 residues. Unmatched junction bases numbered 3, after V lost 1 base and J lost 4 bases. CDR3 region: CASSLVGDSTEAFF. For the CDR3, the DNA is TGTGCCAGCAGTTTAGTAGGGGACAGCACTGAAGCTTTCTTT.

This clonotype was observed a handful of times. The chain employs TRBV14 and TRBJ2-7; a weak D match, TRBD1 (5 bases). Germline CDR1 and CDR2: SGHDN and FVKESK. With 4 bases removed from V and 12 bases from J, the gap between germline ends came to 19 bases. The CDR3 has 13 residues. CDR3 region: CASSRALDSLLYF. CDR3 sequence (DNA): TGTGCCAGCAGCCGCGCCCTCGACAGTCTACTGTACTTC.

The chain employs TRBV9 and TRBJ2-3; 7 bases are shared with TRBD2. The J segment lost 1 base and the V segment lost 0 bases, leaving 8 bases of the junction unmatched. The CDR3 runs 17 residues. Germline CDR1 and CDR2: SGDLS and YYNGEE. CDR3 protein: CASSVVGLAGRTDTQYF. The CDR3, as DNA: TGTGCCAGCAGCGTAGTCGGGTTAGCGGGTCGCACAGATACGCAGTATTTT.